Below are 6 T cell receptor beta chains sequenced from a single sample in a study of blood T cell repertoires in COVID-19. The assay was immunoSEQ multiplex PCR, and TCRdb's table has in-frame clones only and misses some. The table includes 150,000 to 200,000 clones, approximately 82% detected once. Sequences were obtained from PBMCs or T cells enriched from blood (not recorded which). The receptor source for this set is a woman between 45 and 60 years old who had recovered from COVID-19.

J is TRBJ1-2 and V is TRBV7-2; 8 nucleotides match TRBD1. Germline CDR1 SGHTA, CDR2 FQGNSA. The CDR3 loop spans 15 amino acids. V dropped 3 bases and J dropped 3; count of bases not matched to a gene: 6. In DNA form, the CDR3 reads TGTGCCAGCAGCTTTTTGACAGGGGAACACTATGGCTACACCTTC. This translates into CASSFLTGEHYGYTF.

The chain carries TRBV14 and TRBJ1-2; no reliable D call. The ends were cut back, 0 bases at V and 8 bases at J, with 16 bases in the middle. The CDR3 loop spans 15 amino acids. The germline CDR1 and CDR2 sequences are SGHDN and FVKESK. The CDR3 region is CASSQDKGYPGGYTF. The CDR3 nucleotides read TGTGCCAGCAGCCAAGATAAGGGTTATCCGGGAGGCTACACCTTC.

This chain uses TRBV3-1 (or the pseudogene TRBV3-2) with TRBJ2-3; 12 positions match TRBD2. The V and J ends lost 5 bases and 6 bases, in that order; junction bases with no gene match: 9. The germline CDR1 and CDR2 sequences are LGHDT and YNNKEL (reference sequence). The CDR3 consists of 16 residues. The CDR3 loop is CASSSRTSGEPDTQYF. CDR3 DNA: TGTGCCAGCAGCTCACGGACTAGCGGGGAGCCCGATACGCAGTATTTT.

V usage is TRBV28 and J usage is TRBJ1-5; possible D gene TRBD1, 6 bases. Germline V lookup: CDR1 MDHEN, CDR2 SYDVKM. The CDR3 covers 15 residues. V was trimmed by 5 bases and J by 6 bases, leaving 17 bases between them. The CDR3 DNA reads TGTGCCAGCAGTATCGTCAGGGGTGTCGTTCAGCCCCAGCATTTT. It is translated as CASSIVRGVVQPQHF. Full variable domain (missing parts from reference TRBV28 and TRBJ1-5): DVKVTQSSRYLVKRTGEKVFLECVQDMDHENMFWYRQDPGLGLRLIYFSYDVKMKEKGDIPEGYSVSREKKERFSLILESASTNQTSMYLCASSIVRGVVQPQHFGDGTRLSIL.

The chain combines TRBV5-1 with TRBJ2-1; maybe TRBD2 (5 bases). Trimming left V 7 bases short and J 11 bases short, with 25 bases between. The CDR3 sequence is 15 residues long. Germline values: CDR1 SGHRS, CDR2 YFSETQ. In nucleotides, the CDR3 is TGCGCCAGCGCGTTTGCGGCGGGCCCCTTATCGCAGCAGTTCTTC. Protein: CASAFAAGPLSQQFF. Variable domain in full (rest from reference TRBV5-1 and TRBJ2-1): KAGVTQTPRYLIKTRGQQVTLSCSPISGHRSVSWYQQTPGQGLQFLFEYFSETQRNKGNFPGRFSGRQFSNSRSEMNVSTLELGDSALYLCASAFAAGPLSQQFFGPGTRLTVL.

Comments on this clone: One end of the junction does not line up with germline, which may come from a read error. The chain couples TRBV5-8 to TRBJ2-4, with TRBD2 matching over 7 bases. Germline lookup yields CDR1 SGHTS and CDR2 YDEGEE. The CDR3 consists of 12 residues. The DNA for the CDR3 is TGTGCCAGCAGCTTGGGTGGTAGCGGGCCAAGCTTC. This encodes CASSLGGSGPSF.